Detailed here is one T cell receptor (beta chain). What it recognizes is unknown. These data originate in a study of cytomegalovirus exposure and HLA in healthy donors. The PCR was carried out with 60 Vbeta primers and 13 Jbeta primers. In the study's own analysis: Later work found approximately 87 million unique TCR beta chains, with 10 million to 14 million shared. The assay was immunoSEQ multiplex PCR, and TCRdb's table has in-frame clones only and misses some. V, J and clone size reflect that table, while D and trimming were determined from the DNA. Among 95,000 to 100,000 clones, more than 70% were seen once, and the ten largest hold around 3.6%. This CDR3 has 15 residues. After removal of 2 bases from V and 4 bases from J, the junction contained 5 bases not matched to a gene. The V gene's germline CDR1 is SQVTM and CDR2 ANQGSEA. Study-level findings and limits: In most subjects, TCR beta sequences reportedly gave accurate predictions of HLA-A and HLA-B alleles. Previously analyzed data showed that most TCR beta V segments were productive at a frequency of about 90% or about 30%. Reports described diagnosis of cytomegalovirus status by the classifier as highly specific and sensitive.

This TCR was recovered from a man aged 25 to 40 in good health and CMV-seronegative. Sequencing input: PBMCs. V usage is TRBV29-1 and J usage is TRBJ2-1, with 10 bases lining up with TRBD2. The DNA for the CDR3 is TGCAGCGTTGAACCTAGCGGGAGTGGGTACAATGAGCAGTTCTTC. Translated, it gives CSVEPSGSGYNEQFF.